The 11 T cell receptor beta chains presented below share a single source sample, sequenced in a study of blood T cell repertoires in COVID-19. Sequencing was performed with immunoSEQ multiplex PCR; in TCRdb, only in-frame clones are kept and a portion is missing. The sample has 150,000 to 200,000 clones; roughly 80% are singletons. The sequenced material came from peripheral blood. The receptors derive from a woman in her 40s with COVID-19, enrolled during active disease.

The rearrangement joins TRBV7-9 to TRBJ2-7, with D possibly matching TRBD2 (5 bases). Germline CDR1 and CDR2: SEHNR and FQNEAQ (reference sequence). The CDR3 is 11 residues long. Trimming took off 8 bases at V and 7 bases at J, with 12 bases between the two ends. In DNA form, the CDR3 reads TGTGCCAGCGGCATCGTAGCGGAGCAGTACTTC. Protein product: CASGIVAEQYF.

The sample holds a few counts of this clone. This sample also contains other DNA sequences that code for the same CDR3. This chain connects TRBV3-1 (or the pseudogene TRBV3-2) to TRBJ2-7; 7 bases line up with TRBD2. The CDR3 is 14 residues long. The ends lost 2 bases at V and 3 bases at J; junction bases unmatched: 4. From germline, CDR1 is LGHDT and CDR2 YNNKEL (reference sequence). In DNA, the CDR3 is TGTGCCAGCAGCCAAAAGCGGGGAATCTACGAGCAGTACTTC. Its protein is CASSQKRGIYEQYF.

The CDR3 DNA reads as TGTGCCAGCAGTCGTTGGGACTCTACGTACAATGAGCAGTTCTTC. Protein sequence: CASSRWDSTYNEQFF. The chain uses TRBV3-1 (or the pseudogene TRBV3-2) and TRBJ2-1; tentatively, D is TRBD2 (6 bases). This CDR3 is built from 15 residues. CDR1 is LGHDT and CDR2 is YNNKEL in the germline V gene (reference sequence). The ends were cut back, 6 bases at V and 4 bases at J, with 16 bases in the middle.

The chain uses TRBV18 and TRBJ1-1; weak D call: TRBD1 (6 bases). V gave up 8 bases and J gave up 0 bases, with 13 bases separating them. The CDR3 runs to 14 residues. Per germline, CDR1 KGHSH and CDR2 LQKENI. CDR3 region: CASQKGGMNTEAFF. The CDR3 DNA follows: TGTGCCAGCCAAAAAGGGGGAATGAACACTGAAGCTTTCTTT.

There are many counts of this clone. The sample holds other DNA sequences that translate to the same CDR3. The V call is TRBV7-3, the J call TRBJ1-1, with 9 nucleotides matching TRBD1. Looked up from germline, CDR1 is SGHTA and CDR2 is FQGTGA. Losses at the gene ends were 2 bases for V and 2 bases for J; bases not matched to a gene: 3. This CDR3 is 15 amino acids long. In DNA form, the CDR3 reads TGTGCCAGCAGCTTAGGACAGGGGCTCAACACTGAAGCTTTCTTT. Protein sequence: CASSLGQGLNTEAFF.

The J gene is TRBJ1-1, the V gene TRBV6-5; 7 bases align to TRBD1. With 11 bases clipped from V and 0 bases from J, the junction kept 9 bases outside the gene matches. This CDR3 is 14 amino acids long. The germline CDR1 and CDR2 sequences are MNHEY and SVGAGI. CDR3 protein: CASTRGFMNTEAFF. The CDR3 nucleotides are TGTGCCTCAACCAGGGGGTTCATGAACACTGAAGCTTTCTTT.

The chain combines TRBV10-3 with TRBJ2-1; D gene uncertain. The germline V and J ends were trimmed by 5 bases and 6 bases, with 8 bases remaining between them. The CDR3 is 12 residues long. Germline assignment: CDR1 ENHRY and CDR2 SYGVKD. CDR3 DNA: TGTGCCATCAGTTCCAACAGCAATGAGCAGTTCTTC. Translated: CAISSNSNEQFF.

This clone was observed a handful of times. V is TRBV5-5 and J is TRBJ2-7, with D maybe TRBD2 (5 bases). Trimming left V 4 bases short and J 0 bases short, with 14 bases between. Germline values: CDR1 SGHKS, CDR2 YYEKEE (reference sequence). CDR3 length equals 15 residues. The CDR3 DNA follows: TGTGCCAGCAGCCTGAGGGCGGTCAGCTCCTACGAGCAGTACTTC. Encoded protein: CASSLRAVSSYEQYF.

The chain recombines TRBV11-1 with TRBJ2-3; D uncertain. Trimming pared 2 bases from V and 1 base from J, leaving 7 bases between. Looked up from germline, CDR1 is SGHAT and CDR2 is FQDESV (reference sequence). The CDR3 is 14 amino acids. The DNA of the CDR3 is TGTGCCAGCAGCTTAAATCAGGGCACAGATACGCAGTATTTT. It is translated as CASSLNQGTDTQYF.

This chain links TRBV28 with TRBJ2-1; D is unclear. Trimming shortened V by 1 base and J by 8 bases, and 9 bases separated the two germline ends. The CDR3 loop spans 13 amino acids. Germline lookup yields CDR1 MDHEN and CDR2 SYDVKM. The CDR3 bases are TGTGCCAGCAGTTTATTCCCCCCGGATGAGCAGTTCTTC. This gives the protein CASSLFPPDEQFF.

J is TRBJ2-7 and V is TRBV15; 8 nucleotides line up with TRBD2. Per the germline V gene, CDR1 is LNHNV and CDR2 is YYDKDF (reference sequence). The V and J ends lost 1 base and 11 bases, in that order; junction bases with no gene match: 10. This CDR3 comprises 14 residues. As DNA, the CDR3 is TGTGCCACCAGCAGAGGAGCGGGGGCCTCCGGGAAGTACTTC. Amino acids: CATSRGAGASGKYF.